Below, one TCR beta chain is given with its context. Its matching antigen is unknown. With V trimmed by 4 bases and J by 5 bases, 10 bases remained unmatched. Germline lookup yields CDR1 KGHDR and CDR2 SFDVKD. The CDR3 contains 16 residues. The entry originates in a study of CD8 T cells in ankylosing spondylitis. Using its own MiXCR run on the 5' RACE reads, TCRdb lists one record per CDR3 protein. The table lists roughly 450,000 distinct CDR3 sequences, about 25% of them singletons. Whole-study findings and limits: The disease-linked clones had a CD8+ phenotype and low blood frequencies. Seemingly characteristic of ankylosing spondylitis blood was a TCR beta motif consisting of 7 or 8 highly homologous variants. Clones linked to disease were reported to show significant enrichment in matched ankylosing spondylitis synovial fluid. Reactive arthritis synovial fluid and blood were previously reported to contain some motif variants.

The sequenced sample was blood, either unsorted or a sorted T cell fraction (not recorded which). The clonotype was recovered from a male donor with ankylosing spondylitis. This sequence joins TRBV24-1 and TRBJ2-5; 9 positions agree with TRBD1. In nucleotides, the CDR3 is TGTGCCACCAGTGACCGCGGGACAGGGAATAGGGAGACCCAGTACTTC. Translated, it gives CATSDRGTGNRETQYF.